Each of the 22 T cell receptor beta chains below was sequenced from the same sample in a study of blood T cells in healthy people across ages. A second PCR of 7 to 11 cycles used a sample-barcoded 5' primer and a J-beta primer mix. TCRdb called the 5' RACE reads again in MiXCR, with one record for every CDR3 protein. The table shows about 1 million distinct CDR3 sequences, with under 30% occurring only once. The sample also formed part of further work on T cells of mothers and their children.

The sequenced sample consisted of blood. All receptors come from a girl aged 2-10 years in good health.

A few counts support this clonotype. The chain's CDR3 is CASIPGQHTEAFF. The CDR3 region has the DNA TGTGCCAGCATCCCGGGACAGCACACTGAAGCTTTCTTT. This chain joins TRBV7-9 and TRBJ1-1; 7 bases are a match to TRBD1. This CDR3 has 13 residues. CDR1 and CDR2 (germline): SEHNR, FQNEAQ (reference sequence). V gave up 7 bases and J gave up 3 bases; unmatched junction bases: 5. The complete variable domain, with remaining parts taken from reference TRBV7-9 and TRBJ1-1, reads DTGVSQNPRHKITKRGQNVTFRCDPISEHNRLYWYRQTLGQGPEFLTYFQNEAQLEKSRLLSDRFSAERPKGSFSTLEIQRTEQGDSAMYLCASIPGQHTEAFFGQGTRLTVV.

CDR3 amino acids: CASSEGPAPGDTQYF. The CDR3 coding sequence is TGTGCCAGCAGTGAGGGTCCAGCCCCGGGAGATACGCAGTATTTT. The chain couples TRBV2 to TRBJ2-3; D is undetermined. The germline V and J ends were trimmed by 3 bases and 5 bases, with 15 bases remaining between them. The CDR3 consists of 15 residues. Germline CDR1 is SNHLY and CDR2 is FYNNEI.

This rearrangement joins TRBV19 to TRBJ2-4, with 10 nucleotides matching TRBD1. Trimming took 9 bases from V and 5 from J; bases not matched to a gene: 7. Germline V gene data show CDR1 as LNHDA and CDR2 as SQIVND (reference sequence). CDR3 length: 14 amino acids. The CDR3 DNA is TGTGCCAGCAGGGACAGGGGATGGGAAAACATTCAGTACTTC. Translated, it gives CASRDRGWENIQYF.

The V gene is TRBV5-1, the J gene TRBJ1-1, with D tentatively TRBD1 (5 bases). V dropped 5 bases and J dropped 7 bases, with 15 bases sitting between them. In germline, CDR1 is SGHRS, CDR2 YFSETQ. The length of the CDR3 is 13 residues. CDR3 sequence: CASRQGASNEAFF. The CDR3 DNA is TGCGCCAGCAGGCAGGGCGCCAGCAATGAAGCTTTCTTT.

V is TRBV2 and J is TRBJ2-7; TRBD2 aligns across 9 bases. The CDR3 is 15 amino acids. Unmatched junction bases numbered 8, after V lost 6 bases and J lost 2 bases. CDR1 SNHLY and CDR2 FYNNEI come from the germline V gene. The CDR3 sequence is CASSAGTSPTYEQYF. The CDR3 DNA reads as TGTGCCAGCAGCGCCGGGACTAGCCCGACCTACGAGCAGTACTTC.

This clonotype was observed at least ten times. This rearrangement joins TRBV7-9 to TRBJ2-5; D possibly corresponds to TRBD1 (5 bases). V lost 3 bases to trimming and J lost 5 bases, with 13 bases between them. CDR1 and CDR2 from the germline V gene are SEHNR and FQNEAQ (reference sequence). The CDR3 extends over 14 amino acids. The DNA of the CDR3 is TGTGCCAGCAGCTTCCAGGGTGGTCCGGAGACCCAGTACTTC. The encoded protein is CASSFQGGPETQYF.

V usage is TRBV20-1 and J usage is TRBJ1-1, with D perhaps matching TRBD1 (5 bases). The CDR3 loop spans 13 amino acids. CDR1 is DFQATT and CDR2 is SNEGSKA in the germline V gene (reference sequence). V was clipped by 0 bases and J by 8 bases, with 13 bases between them. The CDR3 sequence: CSARDPGVPEAFF. DNA for the CDR3: TGCAGTGCTAGAGATCCGGGGGTTCCAGAAGCTTTCTTT.

The table lists this clonotype with a few counts. The chain recombines TRBV29-1 with TRBJ1-2, with D possibly matching TRBD1 (6 bases). The CDR3 loop spans 14 amino acids. The ends were cut back, 3 bases at V and 14 bases at J, with 25 bases in the middle. Germline values: CDR1 SQVTM, CDR2 ANQGSEA. CDR3 sequence reads: CSVELTGPLPMRTF. The CDR3 DNA reads TGCAGCGTTGAGCTGACAGGCCCCCTCCCTATGCGGACCTTC. Full variable domain (rest looked up from reference TRBV29-1 and TRBJ1-2): SAVISQKPSRDICQRGTSLTIQCQVDSQVTMMFWYRQQPGQSLTLIATANQGSEATYESGFVIDKFPISRPNLTFSTLTVSNMSPEDSSIYLCSVELTGPLPMRTFGSGTRLTVV.

The chain combines TRBV20-1 with TRBJ1-4; tentative D call: TRBD1 (5 bases). This CDR3 has 16 amino acids. V lost 3 bases and J lost 5, with 19 bases in between. Germline CDR1 and CDR2: DFQATT and SNEGSKA (reference sequence). This CDR3 is CSARGGSGTRNEKLFF. The CDR3 DNA reads TGCAGTGCTAGGGGGGGTTCCGGGACCCGGAATGAAAAACTGTTTTTT.

In its sample, this clonotype was seen a few times. The rearrangement joins TRBV7-2 to TRBJ2-5, with 10 bases identical to TRBD1. Germline CDR1 SGHTA, CDR2 FQGNSA. There are 14 residues in the CDR3. V trimming: 6 bases; J trimming: 3 bases; junction bases outside the gene matches: 4. CDR3 sequence reads: CASRTGTGEETQYF. Here the CDR3 DNA reads TGTGCCAGCAGGACAGGGACAGGGGAAGAGACCCAGTACTTC.

This clonotype was recorded a few times. The chain carries TRBV20-1 and TRBJ1-5; TRBD1 agrees at 9 bases. The CDR3 has 15 amino acids. The ends lost 5 bases at V and 7 bases at J; junction bases unmatched: 12. Germline V CDR1 and CDR2: DFQATT, SNEGSKA (reference sequence). The CDR3 region has the DNA TGCAGTGCTCAGGGGGGACAGGGTTCATACCAGCCCCAGCATTTT. Amino acids: CSAQGGQGSYQPQHF.

This clonotype was seen more than once but under ten times. The rearrangement joins TRBV28 to TRBJ1-1; a possible D gene is TRBD1 (5 bases). Germline loops: CDR1 MDHEN, CDR2 SYDVKM. The CDR3 totals 15 residues. With 4 bases removed from V and 0 bases from J, the gap between germline ends came to 12 bases. The CDR3 region is CASSSRGELNTEAFF. In DNA form, the CDR3 reads TGTGCCAGCAGTTCCCGGGGGGAGTTGAACACTGAAGCTTTCTTT.

This clonotype was counted only a few times. CDR3 residues: CSVGRVETQYF. In DNA form, the CDR3 reads TGCAGCGTTGGCAGGGTAGAGACCCAGTACTTC. This chain uses TRBV29-1 with TRBJ2-1, with D tentatively TRBD1 (5 bases). The end of the DNA fits TRBJ2-5 better, so the J call may be wrong. The CDR3 runs to 11 residues. Germline CDR1 reads SQVTM; CDR2 reads ANQGSEA.

This clonotype came up a few times. The chain combines TRBV7-9 with TRBJ2-3; D may match TRBD1 or TRBD2 (5 bases each). V lost 3 bases and J 3 bases, leaving 13 bases between the germline ends. Germline values: CDR1 SEHNR, CDR2 FQNEAQ (reference sequence). This CDR3 has 15 amino acids. This CDR3 reads CASSFRGVGTDTQYF. The DNA for the CDR3 is TGTGCCAGCAGCTTTCGAGGGGTAGGGACAGATACGCAGTATTTT.

In this sample, this clonotype turned up a few times. J is TRBJ1-4 and V is TRBV6-6, with D possibly being TRBD1 (6 bases). Germline lookup yields CDR1 MNHNY and CDR2 SVGAGI (reference sequence). The CDR3 extends over 14 amino acids. The V gene lost 5 bases and the J gene lost 8 bases, with 15 bases spanning the gap. The DNA of the CDR3 is TGTGCCAGCAGTCAACAGGGCAGTGAGGAAAAACTGTTTTTT. The encoded protein is CASSQQGSEEKLFF.

V and J are TRBV7-9 and TRBJ2-5; D gene unclear. The DNA end is a closer match to TRBJ2-1, so the J assignment may be wrong. The CDR3 is 15 residues long. Germline assignment: CDR1 SEHNR and CDR2 FQNEAQ (reference sequence). CDR3 sequence: CASSLGQDLYNEQFF. CDR3 bases: TGTGCCAGCAGCTTAGGGCAAGACCTCTACAATGAGCAGTTCTTC.

This chain uses TRBV7-2 with TRBJ1-5; perhaps TRBD1 as D (5 bases). The CDR3 is 15 residues long. V lost 1 base and J lost 0, with 7 bases in between. The germline CDR1 and CDR2 sequences are SGHTA and FQGNSA. The CDR3 is CASSLETDSNQPQHF. The CDR3 region has the DNA TGTGCCAGCAGCTTAGAGACAGATAGCAATCAGCCCCAGCATTTT.

The chain combines TRBV7-9 with TRBJ1-4, with 7 bases matching TRBD1. Trimming at V came to 4 bases and at J to 8 bases, leaving 4 bases not matched to a gene. The CDR3 consists of 13 residues. The germline V gene has CDR1 SEHNR and CDR2 FQNEAQ (reference sequence). CDR3 protein: CASSSTGPEKLFF. CDR3 DNA: TGTGCCAGCAGCTCGACAGGGCCCGAAAAACTGTTTTTT.

This clonotype was seen a few times. Compared with germline, one end of the junction differs, possibly owing to a read error. The chain couples TRBV9 to TRBJ1-1; the D is unclear. The CDR3 runs 13 residues. Germline CDR1 reads SGDLS; CDR2 reads YYNGEE. CDR3 DNA: TGTGCCGGCAGTGAGGGTCTTGCCACTGAAGCTTTCTTT. This gives the protein CAGSEGLATEAFF.

This clonotype has a count of ten or more. V usage is TRBV28 and J usage is TRBJ2-1, with 8 bases identical to TRBD1. V shed 2 bases and J 6 bases; nucleotides not matched to a gene: 0. CDR3 length: 13 amino acids. CDR1 is MDHEN and CDR2 is SYDVKM in the germline V gene. CDR3 amino acids: CASSLDRGNEQFF. In nucleotides, the CDR3 is TGTGCCAGCAGTTTAGACAGGGGCAATGAGCAGTTCTTC.

This chain connects TRBV7-9 to TRBJ1-1; 7 positions match TRBD1. CDR1 is SEHNR, CDR2 FQNEAQ, per germline (reference sequence). This CDR3 is built from 16 residues. The J segment lost 1 base and the V segment lost 5 bases, leaving 10 bases of the junction unmatched. The DNA for the CDR3 is TGTGCCAGCAGCCTTCCCGCTGGGACAGCGAACACTGAAGCTTTCTTT. Its translation: CASSLPAGTANTEAFF.

This clonotype appeared once. The chain is built from TRBV9 and TRBJ2-5; D may be TRBD1 or TRBD2 (5 bases each). The J call may be faulty, since TRBJ2-7 better matches the DNA end. The CDR3 runs to 16 residues. CDR1 is SGDLS and CDR2 is YYNGEE in the germline V gene. The CDR3 coding sequence is TGTGCCAGCAGCGTAGGAGGGTATGGGGCCTCCTACGAGCAGTACTTC. Residues: CASSVGGYGASYEQYF.